The clone carrying this TCR beta chain is medium-sized (0.01 to 0.1%) in the sample. Its antigen is unidentified. The record originates from a study of metastatic and nonmetastatic thyroid tumors. Study as a whole: Comparison of repertoires was carried out across blood and tumor or nodule tissue from malignant and benign thyroid patients.

There were no patients who had received any treatment before thyroid surgery. How the authors handled the data: Clinicopathological groups differed in CDR3, with these differences serving to build a distant-metastasis classifier for papillary thyroid cancer. TCRdb used MiXCR to call clones anew from the PCR reads. The V and J calls and clone size are TCRdb's, not the authors'. The sample holds about 8,000 clones; approximately 18% are singletons and the top ten take over 8.5%. Findings and caveats of the study: A significant increase in TCR beta diversity was reportedly seen in malignant thyroid tumors relative to benign nodules, in blood and tumor.

The CDR3 has 12 residues. Germline assignment: CDR1 LGHNT and CDR2 FRNRAP. The V and J ends lost 1 base and 1 base respectively, with 1 base between them. The chain joins TRBV12-5 to TRBJ1-1; D gene uncertain. The receptor was derived from a female donor with papillary thyroid cancer or a benign thyroid nodule (not recorded which). Some clones in this sample may be carry-over from other donors' samples. Sequencing was performed on adjacent normal tissue. The CDR3 DNA is TGTGCTAGTGGTTTGGGGAACACTGAAGCTTTCTTT. It codes for CASGLGNTEAFF.